The next 17 T cell receptor beta chains were all read from a single sample in a study of read filtering for tumor transcriptome and immune sequencing. From 300 to 450 ng of RNA, a library with molecular barcoded alpha/delta and beta/gamma adaptors was made. TCRdb independently ran MiXCR on the reads; one entry per CDR3 protein. There are roughly 61,000 distinct CDR3 sequences in the sample; approximately 13% occur only once, and about a sixth lies in the top ten. Input material: a population of CD138-negative cells sorted from bone marrow. These receptors came from a donor aged 40 or over with multiple myeloma.

This clonotype has at least ten counts. The chain has TRBV6-1 and TRBJ2-7; maybe TRBD2 (5 bases). Germline V lookup: CDR1 MNHNS, CDR2 SASEGT. Trimming took 5 bases from V and 2 from J, leaving 7 bases between them. The CDR3 is 12 amino acids. The DNA for the CDR3 is TGTGCCAGCAGTACCGGGACCTACGAGCAGTACTTC. It codes for CASSTGTYEQYF.

This clonotype was seen repeatedly, ten times or more. The V gene is TRBV12-3 or TRBV12-4, the J gene TRBJ2-5; D remains unclear. There are 12 residues in the CDR3. The V and J ends lost 3 bases and 5 bases respectively, with 7 bases between them. The DNA for the CDR3 is TGTGCCAGCAGTTTTGTTTACGAGACCCAGTACTTC. Its protein product is CASSFVYETQYF.

This clonotype appeared many times. This chain joins TRBV24-1 and TRBJ2-5; D tentatively reads TRBD1 or TRBD2 (5 bases each). V lost 10 bases and J 2 bases, leaving 19 bases between the germline ends. The germline V gene has CDR1 KGHDR and CDR2 SFDVKD. The CDR3 has 15 amino acids. CDR3 residues: CATSQLGDLQETQYF. The DNA for the CDR3 is TGTGCCACTTCACAACTAGGGGACCTACAAGAGACCCAGTACTTC.

There are many counts of this clonotype. The V gene is TRBV6-5, the J gene TRBJ2-7; 7 positions agree with TRBD2. There are 15 residues in the CDR3. V lost 0 bases to trimming and J lost 0 bases; unmatched junction nucleotides: 2. Germline CDR1 MNHEY, CDR2 SVGAGI. CDR3 coding DNA: TGTGCCAGCAGTTACTCGGGGGGGAGCTCCTACGAGCAGTACTTC. Translation: CASSYSGGSSYEQYF.

This clonotype has just one count. The chain has TRBV11-2 and TRBJ2-1, with TRBD2 identical over 10 bases. In germline, CDR1 is SGHAT, CDR2 FQNNGV. The CDR3 covers 15 residues. The V segment lost 4 bases and the J segment 15 bases; nucleotides outside the gene matches: 15. The CDR3 bases are TGTGCCAGCAGCTATAGATTCCCTAGCGGGGGCCGGCGGTTCTTC. Amino acid sequence: CASSYRFPSGGRRFF.

CDR3 nucleotide sequence: TGTGCCAGCAGCCTAGGACTAGCGGGGACCAAAACGCAGTATTTT. Translation gives CASSLGLAGTKTQYF. The rearrangement joins TRBV27 to TRBJ2-3; 12 bases are a match to TRBD2. The CDR3 consists of 15 residues. Germline V CDR1 and CDR2: MNHEY, SMNVEV (reference sequence). V was clipped by 6 bases and J by 9 bases; unmatched bases: 10.

There are many counts of this clonotype. A read error may account for a junction end that differs from germline. V usage is TRBV7-7 and J usage is TRBJ2-5; 8 positions agree with TRBD1. CDR1 SSHAT and CDR2 FNYEAQ come from the germline V gene (reference sequence). The CDR3 covers 14 residues. The CDR3 nucleotides read TGTGCTAGCAGCTTGGACAGGGTTAAAGAGACCCAGTACTTC. This encodes CASSLDRVKETQYF. The full variable domain, in which reference TRBV7-7 and TRBJ2-5 provide the parts outside the CDR3, is GAGVSQSPRYKVTKRGQDVTLRCDPISSHATLYWYQQALGQGPEFLTYFNYEAQPDKSGLPSDRFSAERPEGSISTLTIQRTEQRDSAMYRCASSLDRVKETQYFGPGTRLLVL.

This clonotype was recorded at least ten times. The DNA for the CDR3 is TGCAGTGCTAGAGATTTGGACAGGGACTGGGGCACTGAAGCTTTCTTT. As protein: CSARDLDRDWGTEAFF. V is TRBV20-1 and J is TRBJ1-1; TRBD1 aligns across 8 bases. The V segment lost 0 bases and the J segment 4 bases; nucleotides outside the gene matches: 10. Germline V gene sequence: CDR1 DFQATT, CDR2 SNEGSKA (reference sequence). The CDR3 has 16 amino acids.

This clonotype was counted many times. The genes are TRBV7-3 and TRBJ2-3, with 8 bases that match TRBD2. Germline-derived CDR1 and CDR2 are SGHTA and FQGTGA. The CDR3 sequence is 19 residues long. The V and J ends lost 5 bases and 2 bases, in that order; junction bases with no gene match: 18. CDR3 nucleotide sequence: TGTGCCAGCAGCAGTCTGGGGGCCCCGGGGGGGCTTCCCACAGATACGCAGTATTTT. Encoded protein: CASSSLGAPGGLPTDTQYF.

This clonotype has at least ten counts. The chain recombines TRBV18 with TRBJ1-4; TRBD1 is a possible D gene (5 bases). CDR1 is KGHSH and CDR2 is LQKENI in the germline V gene. Trimming took off 0 bases at V and 5 bases at J, with 13 bases between the two ends. This CDR3 has 16 amino acids. CDR3 amino acids: CASSPPSDRPNEKLFF. CDR3 DNA sequence: TGTGCCAGCTCACCACCCTCCGACAGACCGAATGAAAAACTGTTTTTT.

This clonotype showed up many times. The chain uses TRBV11-1 and TRBJ1-5, with unresolved D. The V gene lost 5 bases and the J gene lost 7 bases, with 15 bases spanning the gap. This CDR3 region has 14 residues. Per germline, CDR1 SGHAT and CDR2 FQDESV (reference sequence). In nucleotides, the CDR3 is TGTGCCAGCAGCCCCCCTGTGGCCGGCCAGCCCCAGCATTTT. Amino acid sequence: CASSPPVAGQPQHF.

On this clonotype itself: A much larger clone lies one base from this, so it may be a read error. This sequence joins TRBV28 and TRBJ2-2; the match to TRBD1 covers 10 bases. This CDR3 is built from 15 residues. From germline, CDR1 is MDHEN and CDR2 SYDVKM. Unmatched junction bases numbered 7, after V lost 5 bases and J lost 7 bases. CDR3 amino acids: CASSPTGGWVGELFF. The CDR3 region has the DNA TGTGCCAGCAGTCCGACAGGGGGCTGGGTCGGGGAGCTGTTTTTT.

This clonotype has a handful of counts. The chain recombines TRBV6-5 with TRBJ1-1, with D hard to call. This CDR3 is built from 19 residues. Germline CDR1 MNHEY, CDR2 SVGAGI. V was cut by 5 bases and J by 1 base, with 26 bases left in between. As DNA, the CDR3 is TGTGCCAGCAGTCAGGCCCTACCCGCCCGGGCACAGAGGAACACTGAAGCTTTCTTT. This encodes CASSQALPARAQRNTEAFF.

This clonotype was recorded many times. This chain connects TRBV19 to TRBJ1-1; D gene ambiguous. This CDR3 is 14 amino acids long. CDR1 and CDR2 (germline): LNHDA, SQIVND (reference sequence). V gave up 9 bases and J gave up 0 bases, with 14 bases separating them. The CDR3 protein is CASNTGRVNTEAFF. In nucleotides, the CDR3 is TGTGCCAGCAATACCGGAAGGGTGAACACTGAAGCTTTCTTT.

V is TRBV20-1 and J is TRBJ2-3; D uncertain. CDR1 and CDR2 (germline): DFQATT, SNEGSKA (reference sequence). The CDR3 loop spans 15 amino acids. The V gene lost 4 bases and the J gene lost 6 bases, with 20 bases spanning the gap. The CDR3 region is CSATRSAAITDTQYF. CDR3 DNA: TGCAGTGCTACACGGTCTGCAGCTATCACGGATACGCAGTATTTT.

This clonotype was detected ten times or more. The chain is built from TRBV18 and TRBJ1-5; possible D gene TRBD1, 5 bases. CDR3 length equals 13 residues. Germline V lookup: CDR1 KGHSH, CDR2 LQKENI. Trimming cost V 8 bases and J 2 bases, with 10 bases left between them. The CDR3 DNA reads as TGTGCCAGCACCGGGACTCGCAATCAGCCCCAGCATTTT. Protein sequence: CASTGTRNQPQHF.

This clonotype was detected ten times or more. This chain uses TRBV15 with TRBJ1-2, with D possibly matching TRBD1 (6 bases). This CDR3 is 14 amino acids long. Trimming removed 0 bases at V and 7 bases at J, with 12 bases between. Germline V CDR1 and CDR2: LNHNV, YYDKDF (reference sequence). CDR3 nucleotide sequence: TGTGCCACCAGCAGAGAAGGGCAGGGGTTTGGCTACACCTTC. Encoded protein: CATSREGQGFGYTF.